This entry describes one T cell receptor beta chain. Germline CDR1 SNHLY, CDR2 FYNNEI. Deletions cut 5 bases from V and 2 bases from J, with 13 bases between. The CDR3 loop spans 15 amino acids. Libraries were prepared by immunoSEQ multiplex PCR; TCRdb keeps only in-frame clonotypes and omits some of them. The sample holds hundreds of thousands of clones, about nine tenths seen once. The sample comes from a study of blood T cell repertoires in COVID-19. The sample was PBMCs or T cells enriched from blood (not recorded which). This chain links TRBV2 with TRBJ1-5; D remains unclear. The sequence came from a man aged 40-55 years who had recovered from COVID-19. The CDR3, as DNA: TGTGCCAGCAGTTATCAGGAACGTGGCAATCAGCCCCAGCATTTT. The encoded protein is CASSYQERGNQPQHF.